This T cell receptor (beta chain) was captured by sequencing in a study of blood T cell repertoires in COVID-19 (dated by TCRdb to the early 2020s). For the wider study: Samples covering the acute and convalescent phases of COVID-19 were provided by collaborators in the United States, Italy and Spain. The material from the prospective study consisted of cDNA or gDNA derived from T cells, B-cell-depleted T cells, or PBMCs. HLA class I and class II types, where available, came from metadata supplied by the sample provider rather than from assay-based typing. A freely available public database, intended as a resource for researchers studying the immune response to SARS-CoV-2, is where the repertoires were released. The sample metadata nearly always contained a de-identified subject ID, COVID-19 status, age in years and sex. The dataset comprised deeply sampled blood TCRbeta repertoires from subjects exposed to, actively infected with, or recovered from COVID-19. The samples were drawn from two sources: the first 160 participants of the ongoing ImmuneRACE study, and over 950 subjects contributed by 6 global collaborators.

Samples from volunteer blood donors who had recovered from COVID-19 were contributed by a second Seattle source. Each collaborating institution followed its own protocols to collect whole blood in K2EDTA tubes. For TCRbeta analysis, collaborators shipped samples as frozen whole blood, isolated PBMCs, or DNA extracted from either of those sample types. Here is what the overall study found, with its caveats: The amount of clinical and demographic metadata varied by source and participant and was provided uncurated.

Taken from the germline V gene (reference sequence), the CDR1 and CDR2 loops are LNHNV and YYDKDF. The CDR3 measures 14 amino acids from cysteine to phenylalanine. The DNA shown is the 42-base CDR3, in frame from base 1. Trimming takes 1 base from V and 2 bases from J, and the germline ends sit 7 bases apart. Worth noting for this clone: The clone's antigen remains unknown. Qualities for individual bases were not recorded, and no much larger clone is one base off.

The immunoSEQ Assay, a bias-controlled multiplex PCR, was used to amplify TCRbeta CDR3 regions from genomic DNA. On the authors' methods: The number of nucleated cells in each sample was estimated by amplification of reference gene primers within the assay. Sequence reads were collapsed and filtered to measure the absolute abundance of every unique TCRbeta CDR3 rearrangement. For each sample, productive Simpson clonality was calculated by taking the square root of Simpson's diversity index across productive rearrangements. In TCRdb, the immuneACCESS table is reduced to in-frame sequences with V and J assigned. These tables do not hold every clone; where another copy was compared, an unresolved V gene accounts for under half, and the others remain unexplained. V and J calls and clone size are as listed in that table; D and trimming were resolved from the DNA. The sample table shows about 230,000 clones, and more than 65% are seen once. The ten largest clonotypes hold approximately 1.3% of the sample.

The sequencing sample was made of peripheral blood. The chain is encoded by TRBV15 joined to TRBJ2-3; the D gene is perhaps TRBD2, from 5 matching bases. The TCR sequence derives from a woman in her forties who had recovered from COVID-19. Read as DNA, the sequence is TGTGCCACCAGCAGAGGGGGAGTCACAGATACGCAGTATTTT. This is translated as CATSRGGVTDTQYF.